These 5 T cell receptor beta chains were all obtained from the same sample, sequenced in a study of human T cells and chemical hapten exposure. Described time point: healthy volunteer bleed at 6 weeks. Extraction of total RNA was performed on unfractionated whole blood. TCRdb reprocessed the RACE reads with MiXCR, giving one entry per CDR3 protein. Of 70,000 to 85,000 distinct CDR3 sequences listed, about 8.6% are singletons. Sequencing was done on a sample of whole blood. These receptors were taken from a male donor in good health. Some clones in this sample may be carry-over from other donors' samples.

The chain uses TRBV27 and TRBJ1-2, with no clear D. The V gene's germline CDR1 is MNHEY and CDR2 SMNVEV (reference sequence). The CDR3 runs to 12 residues. The ends were cut back, 6 bases at V and 7 bases at J, with 12 bases in the middle. The DNA of the CDR3 is TGTGCCAGCAGCCACTATGAGACTGGCTACACCTTC. Amino acids: CASSHYETGYTF.

The chain carries TRBV6-5 and TRBJ1-1; unclear D gene. Germline V gene data show CDR1 as MNHEY and CDR2 as SVGAGI. Trimming left V 6 bases short and J 2 bases short, with 7 bases between. This CDR3 contains 12 residues. CDR3 sequence (DNA): TGTGCCAGCAGGCGGGATAACACTGAAGCTTTCTTT. Its translation: CASRRDNTEAFF.

This chain links TRBV29-1 with TRBJ2-1, with D perhaps matching TRBD1 or TRBD2 (5 bases each). The CDR3 is made up of 14 amino acids. V shed 7 bases and J shed 7 bases, with 20 bases lying between them. Per the germline V gene, CDR1 is SQVTM and CDR2 is ANQGSEA. CDR3 residues: CSGRQFEGPNEQFF. CDR3 nucleotide sequence: TGCAGCGGTCGACAGTTCGAGGGCCCGAATGAGCAGTTCTTC.

This clonotype has more than one count but fewer than ten. The chain couples TRBV11-1 to TRBJ2-1; 15 positions match TRBD2. Germline assignment: CDR1 SGHAT and CDR2 FQDESV (reference sequence). This CDR3 has 20 amino acids. The ends lost 5 bases at V and 0 bases at J; junction bases unmatched: 11. CDR3 sequence reads: CASSRPRTSGRARSYNEQFF. CDR3 coding DNA: TGTGCCAGCAGCCGCCCGAGGACTAGCGGGAGGGCCCGCTCCTACAATGAGCAGTTCTTC.

CDR3 bases: TGTGCCAGCAGTTTCCTTGGGACAGGGACTGGCGGGGCCAACGTCCTGACTTTC. Protein product: CASSFLGTGTGGANVLTF. V is TRBV27 and J is TRBJ2-6; 9 nucleotides align to TRBD1. The CDR3 is 18 amino acids. Trimming cost V 3 bases and J 4 bases; bases outside gene matches: 10. The germline V gene encodes CDR1 MNHEY and CDR2 SMNVEV (reference sequence). Full variable domain (outside the CDR3, taken from reference TRBV27 and TRBJ2-6): EAQVTQNPRYLITVTGKKLTVTCSQNMNHEYMSWYRQDPGLGLRQIYYSMNVEVTDKGDVPEGYKVSRKEKRNFPLILESPSPNQTSLYFCASSFLGTGTGGANVLTFGAGSRLTVL.